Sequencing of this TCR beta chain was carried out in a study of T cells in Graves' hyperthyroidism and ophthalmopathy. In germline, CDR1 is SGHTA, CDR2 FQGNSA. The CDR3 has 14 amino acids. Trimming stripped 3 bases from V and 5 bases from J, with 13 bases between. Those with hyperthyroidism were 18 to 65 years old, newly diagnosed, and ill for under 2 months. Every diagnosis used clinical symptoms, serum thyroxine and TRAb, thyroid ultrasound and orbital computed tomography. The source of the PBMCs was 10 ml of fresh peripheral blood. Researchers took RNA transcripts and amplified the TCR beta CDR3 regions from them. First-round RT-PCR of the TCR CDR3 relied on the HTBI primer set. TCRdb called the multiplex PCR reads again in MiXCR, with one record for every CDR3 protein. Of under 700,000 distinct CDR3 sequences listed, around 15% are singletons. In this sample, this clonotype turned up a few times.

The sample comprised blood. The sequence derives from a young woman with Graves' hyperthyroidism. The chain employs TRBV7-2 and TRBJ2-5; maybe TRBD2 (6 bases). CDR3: CASSFRRGGETQYF. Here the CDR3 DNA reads TGTGCCAGCAGCTTCAGGAGGGGCGGGGAGACCCAGTACTTC.